This T cell receptor beta chain was recovered during a study of OX40 agonist ivuxolimab in advanced cancers. This CDR3 region has 14 residues. After removal of 1 base from V and 4 bases from J, the junction contained 4 bases not matched to a gene. The germline gives CDR1 GTSNPN, CDR2 SVGIG (reference sequence). The method was immunoSEQ multiplex PCR; TCRdb's version includes in-frame clones alone and lacks a portion of them. The sample lists 35,000 to 45,000 clones, about 89% occurring once. This clonotype originated in an adult with an advanced solid tumor such as melanoma, head and neck, liver or kidney cancer. This chain joins TRBV30 and TRBJ2-5; 9 bases map to TRBD2. The sequences come from CD4+ or CD8+ T cells sorted from blood, collected in a trial of the OX40 agonist ivuxolimab. CDR3 DNA sequence: TGTGCCTGGAGTGACTTAGCGGGAGTAGAGACCCAGTACTTC. Its translation: CAWSDLAGVETQYF.